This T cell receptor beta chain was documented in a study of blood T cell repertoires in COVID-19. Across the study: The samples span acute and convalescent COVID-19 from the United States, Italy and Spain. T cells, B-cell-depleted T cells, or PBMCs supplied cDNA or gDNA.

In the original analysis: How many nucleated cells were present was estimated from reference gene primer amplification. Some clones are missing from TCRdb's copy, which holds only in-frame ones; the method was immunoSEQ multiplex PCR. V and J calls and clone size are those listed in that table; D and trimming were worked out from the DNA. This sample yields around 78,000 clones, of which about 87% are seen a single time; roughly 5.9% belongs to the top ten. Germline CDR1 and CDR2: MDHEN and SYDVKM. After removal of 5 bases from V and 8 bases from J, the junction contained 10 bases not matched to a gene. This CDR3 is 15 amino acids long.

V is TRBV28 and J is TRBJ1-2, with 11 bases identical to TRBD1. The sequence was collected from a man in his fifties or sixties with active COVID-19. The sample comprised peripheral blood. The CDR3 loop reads CASSPMRTGGGGYTF. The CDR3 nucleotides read TGTGCCAGCAGTCCAATGCGGACAGGGGGCGGCGGCTACACCTTC.